Each of the 4 T cell receptor beta chains below was sequenced from the same sample in a study of T cell clonality in common variable immunodeficiency. The method was immunoSEQ multiplex PCR; TCRdb's version includes in-frame clones alone and lacks a portion of them. The record shows 30,000 to 40,000 clones for this sample, with no singletons present. Overall study results and limits: Reportedly, TCR beta sequences from common variable immunodeficiency showed fewer deletions and N-nucleotide insertions.

Antigens for these TCRs are unknown. The sequenced sample consisted of peripheral blood mononuclear cells. Receptors were obtained from a human donor with common variable immunodeficiency.

This clone was counted a few times. The CDR3 end falls 3 residues outside the read, so it is completed with the germline J gene. The chain couples TRBV30 to TRBJ1-2, with D possibly being TRBD1 (5 bases). Trimming took 4 bases from V and 7 from J, leaving 19 bases between them. This CDR3 has 14 residues. CDR1 is GTSNPN, CDR2 SVGIG, per germline (reference sequence). CDR3: CAWKELKWTLGYTF. CDR3 DNA (partial): TGTGCCTGGAAAGAATTAAAATGGACACTTGGC.

To note about this clone: The read ends 3 residues shy of where the CDR3 ends; the end is completed using the germline J gene. The chain uses TRBV18 and TRBJ1-5, with a tentative D call TRBD1 (5 bases). The CDR3 sequence is 18 residues long. CDR1 is KGHSH, CDR2 LQKENI, per germline. V gave up 1 base and J gave up 0 bases, with 16 bases separating them. The CDR3 bases that were read are TGTGCCAGCTCACCACTCTATGCCGGGGGTAATAGCAATCAGCCC. Protein: CASSPLYAGGNSNQP. The entire CDR3 sequence reads CASSPLYAGGNSNQPQHF.

A word on this clone: The read falls 3 residues short of the CDR3 end, and the missing part is taken from the germline J gene. The V call is TRBV7-6, the J call TRBJ2-1; 8 nucleotides match TRBD2. The CDR3 length is 18 residues. The V segment lost 5 bases and the J segment 9 bases; nucleotides outside the gene matches: 21. Germline V lookup: CDR1 SGHVS, CDR2 FNYEAQ. CDR3 bases read: TGTGCCAGCAGCCTAAGAGAGACTAGCGCCTCCAGAGGTAGTGAG. As protein: CASSLRETSASRGSE. The entire CDR3 protein is CASSLRETSASRGSEQFF.

This clone has a handful of counts. The CDR3 is cut off 3 residues early in the read; its end comes from the germline J gene. The V gene is TRBV11-2, the J gene TRBJ2-5; maybe TRBD2 (7 bases). Germline V lookup: CDR1 SGHAT, CDR2 FQNNGV. Trimming removed 3 bases at V and 5 bases at J, with 10 bases between. CDR3 length: 13 amino acids. The sequenced CDR3 bases are TGTGCCAGCAGCTTTGGGGGGGCCGAGACC. Protein: CASSFGGAET. The entire CDR3 is CASSFGGAETQYF. Drawing the rest from reference TRBV11-2 and TRBJ2-5, the complete variable domain is EAGVAQSPRYKIIEKRQSVAFWCNPISGHATLYWYQQILGQGPKLLIQFQNNGVVDDSQLPKDRFSAERLKGVDSTLKIQPAKLEDSAVYLCASSFGGAETQYFGPGTRLLVL.